This T cell receptor beta chain was documented in a study of CD4+ T cells in melanoma. This table comes from immunoSEQ multiplex PCR, and its TCRdb copy is limited to in-frame clones, with some not included. This repertoire shows about 140,000 clones, 80% to 95% found once; its top ten account for 1.5% to 1.7%. Study-wide points: Diverse differentiation states were reported for melanoma neoantigen-specific CD4+ T cells.

V shed 2 bases and J shed 2 bases, with 7 bases lying between them. The CDR3 spans 14 residues. Per germline, CDR1 MNHNY and CDR2 SVGAGI (reference sequence). On this clone: Its specificity is unknown.

V gene TRBV6-6 combines with J gene TRBJ1-5, with a weak D call TRBD1 (5 bases). This receptor was identified in a human donor with melanoma. The CDR3 nucleotides are TGTGCCAGCAGTTACCTACAGGGCAATCAGCCCCAGCATTTT. Translated: CASSYLQGNQPQHF.